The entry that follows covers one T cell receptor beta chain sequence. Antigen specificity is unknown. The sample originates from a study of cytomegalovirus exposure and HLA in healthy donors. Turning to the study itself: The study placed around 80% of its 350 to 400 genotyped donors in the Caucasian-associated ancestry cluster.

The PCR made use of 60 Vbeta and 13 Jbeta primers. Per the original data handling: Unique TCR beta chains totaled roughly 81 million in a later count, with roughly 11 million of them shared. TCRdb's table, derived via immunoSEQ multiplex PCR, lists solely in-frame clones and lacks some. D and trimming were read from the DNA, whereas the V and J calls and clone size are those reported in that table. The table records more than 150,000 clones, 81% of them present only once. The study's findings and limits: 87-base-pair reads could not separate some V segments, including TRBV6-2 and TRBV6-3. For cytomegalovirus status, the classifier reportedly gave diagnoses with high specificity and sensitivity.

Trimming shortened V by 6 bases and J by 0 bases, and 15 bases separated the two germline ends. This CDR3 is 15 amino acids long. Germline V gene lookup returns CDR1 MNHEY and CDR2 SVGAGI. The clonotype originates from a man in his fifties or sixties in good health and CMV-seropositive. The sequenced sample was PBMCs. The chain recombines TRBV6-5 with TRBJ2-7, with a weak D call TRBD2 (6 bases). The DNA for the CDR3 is TGTGCCAGCAGGCCATCCGGAGGGTTCTCCTACGAGCAGTACTTC. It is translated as CASRPSGGFSYEQYF.